A selection of T cell receptor beta chains follows, all from one sample in a study of blood T cell repertoires in COVID-19. Clones were sequenced by immunoSEQ multiplex PCR, and TCRdb holds only the in-frame ones, with some missing. The table lists approximately 310,000 clones, more than 75% of them singletons. What was sequenced was peripheral blood. These receptors were obtained from a woman between 45 and 60 years old who had recovered from COVID-19. The CDR3 runs from the conserved cysteine through the conserved F or W. The D gene is left open where the match is weak. Where a row states a size, it is once, few, many or the class of an expanded clone; other rows omit it.

abundance,d_gene,j_gene,v_gene,CDR3nt,CDR3aa
NA,TRBD2,TRBJ2-7,TRBV3-1/TRBV3-2,TGTGCCAGCAGCCAAGGGGAGGGGTCCTACGAGCAGTACTTC,CASSQGEGSYEQYF
NA,NA,TRBJ2-3,TRBV3-1/TRBV3-2,TGTGCCAGCAGCCAGATGGCGGGACGAACAGATACGCAGTATTTT,CASSQMAGRTDTQYF
NA,NA,TRBJ2-3,TRBV5-8,TGTGCCAGCAGCTTGGTAGGGATCGACAGTAGCACAGATACGCAGTATTTT,CASSLVGIDSSTDTQYF
NA,NA,TRBJ1-1,TRBV30,TGTGCCTGGAGTAGAGGGGGGGGAGCTTTCTTT,CAWSRGGGAFF
NA,TRBD1,TRBJ1-1,TRBV6-4,TGTGCCAGCAGTCCTGACAGGGCAAACACTGAAGCTTTCTTT,CASSPDRANTEAFF
NA,NA,TRBJ1-5,TRBV6-5,TGTGCCAGCAGTTACTCTACGGGGGGGGATCAGCCCCAGCATTTT,CASSYSTGGDQPQHF
NA,NA,TRBJ1-5,TRBV28,TGTGCCAGCAGGGGTCGGGTTGGTCAGCCCCAGCATTTT,CASRGRVGQPQHF
NA,TRBD1,TRBJ2-7,TRBV19,TGTGCCAGTACCCAAACAGGTGGGACAGCGCCCTACGAGCAGTACTTC,CASTQTGGTAPYEQYF
NA,TRBD1,TRBJ1-1,TRBV7-2,TGTGCCAGCAGCATGACAGGGGGCGCCCACATGAACACTGAAGCTTTCTTT,CASSMTGGAHMNTEAFF
NA,NA,TRBJ2-2,TRBV7-2,TGTGCCAGCAGCTCTGGACTTGCGAACACCGGGGAGCTGTTTTTT,CASSSGLANTGELFF
NA,NA,TRBJ1-1,TRBV27,TGTGCCAGCAGTTCGACAGTTAACACTGAAGCTTTCTTT,CASSSTVNTEAFF
NA,TRBD2,TRBJ2-1,TRBV7-3,TGTGCCAGCAGCTTAGCGGGAGCCGGTTATGAGCAGTTCTTC,CASSLAGAGYEQFF
NA,NA,TRBJ1-2,TRBV28,TGTGCCAGCAGTCCGGGGAACTATGGCTACACCTTC,CASSPGNYGYTF
NA,TRBD1,TRBJ1-6,TRBV30,TGTGCCTGGAGTACCGACAGGGAAATTTCACCCCTCCACTTT,CAWSTDREISPLHF
NA,NA,TRBJ2-2,TRBV19,TGTGCCAGTAGTATAGCCGGGGTTATCACCGGGGAGCTGTTTTTT,CASSIAGVITGELFF
NA,NA,TRBJ1-6,TRBV10-2,TGCGCCAGCAATCAAGGGGGGGCGGATTCACCCCTCCACTTT,CASNQGGADSPLHF
NA,NA,TRBJ1-2,TRBV7-2,TGTGCCAGCAGCTTAGGTCCTCGACCAATGGCGGATGGCTACACCTTC,CASSLGPRPMADGYTF
NA,NA,TRBJ2-5,TRBV7-7,TGTGCCAGCAGCTTACTCCCTCGGGAGACCCAGTACTTC,CASSLLPRETQYF
NA,TRBD2,TRBJ2-3,TRBV10-3,TGTGCCAGTGGGACTAGCGGGAGAGAGGATACGCAGTATTTT,CASGTSGREDTQYF
NA,NA,TRBJ1-4,TRBV18,TGTGCCAGCTCCCCGTCCGGGTTTGAAAAACTGTTTTTT,CASSPSGFEKLFF
NA,TRBD1,TRBJ2-7,TRBV7-2,TGTGCCAGCAGCTTAGAAGGACAGGGATCCTACGAGCAGTACTTC,CASSLEGQGSYEQYF
NA,NA,TRBJ1-1,TRBV9,TGTGCCAGCAGCGTACAGGGGCTGGGCACTGAAGCTTTCTTT,CASSVQGLGTEAFF
once,NA,TRBJ1-5,TRBV6-2/TRBV6-3,TGTGCCAGCAGTATGGACAGTCGGGCCACAATGCCCCAGCATTTT,CASSMDSRATMPQHF
NA,NA,TRBJ1-3,TRBV9,TGTGCCAGCAGCCAACTTGACTCTGGAAACACCATATATTTT,CASSQLDSGNTIYF
NA,NA,TRBJ2-7,TRBV7-2,TGTGCCAGCAGCTTAAGAGACACTGGCTCCTACGAGCAGTACTTC,CASSLRDTGSYEQYF
NA,TRBD2,TRBJ2-1,TRBV12-3/TRBV12-4,TGTGCCAGCAGTACCCTAGCGGTGCGGGACGACGTCTTC,CASSTLAVRDDVF
NA,TRBD1,TRBJ2-5,TRBV28,TGTGCCAGCAGTCGCGGCAGGGGGCCAGAGACCCAGTACTTC,CASSRGRGPETQYF
NA,TRBD2,TRBJ2-7,TRBV7-2,TGTGCCAGCAGAGGCGGGACTAGCGGGAGCTACGAGCAGTACTTC,CASRGGTSGSYEQYF
NA,TRBD1,TRBJ1-4,TRBV28,TGTGCCAGCGGTTTAGGGGGGACAGCTAATGAAAAACTGTTTTTT,CASGLGGTANEKLFF
once,TRBD1,TRBJ1-2,TRBV6-5,TGTGCCAGCGCCCTGACAGGGTATGGCTATGGCTACACCTTC,CASALTGYGYGYTF
NA,TRBD1,TRBJ2-1,TRBV5-1,TGCGCCAGCAGCCCGACAGGGGGTGATGAGCAGTTCTTC,CASSPTGGDEQFF
once,TRBD1,TRBJ1-2,TRBV5-6,TGTGCCAGCAGCTCCACCGGGACAGGCTATGGCTACACCTTC,CASSSTGTGYGYTF
NA,TRBD1,TRBJ1-4,TRBV2,TGTGCCAGCAGTGATGATGGACAGGGTGGCGAAAAACTGTTTTTT,CASSDDGQGGEKLFF
NA,NA,TRBJ1-1,TRBV30,TGTGCCTGGAGTGGCCAGGTGAACACTGAAGCTTTCTTT,CAWSGQVNTEAFF
NA,TRBD2,TRBJ2-1,TRBV4-3,TGCGCCAGCAGCCAAGATGGGCGGGGGAGTTACAATGAGCAGTTCTTC,CASSQDGRGSYNEQFF
few,TRBD2,TRBJ2-5,TRBV5-4,TGTGCCAGCACCATGGGGACTAAGCAAGAGACCCAGTACTTC,CASTMGTKQETQYF
NA,NA,TRBJ2-2,TRBV11-3,TGTGCCAGCAGCCCAGGTTCGGGGAAGGTGAACACCGGGGAGCTGTTTTTT,CASSPGSGKVNTGELFF
once,NA,TRBJ1-6,TRBV6-5,TGTGCCAGCAACCCAGGGCTGGCGTTTAATTCACCCCTCCACTTT,CASNPGLAFNSPLHF
NA,NA,TRBJ2-1,TRBV5-8,TGTGCCAGCAGCTTGAGACCGGGTTCGGTCCATGAGCAGTTCTTC,CASSLRPGSVHEQFF
NA,TRBD1,TRBJ1-6,TRBV7-2,TGTGCCAGCAGCCCCAGACAGGGGGCCAATAATTCACCCCTCCACTTT,CASSPRQGANNSPLHF
NA,NA,TRBJ2-7,TRBV20-1,TGCAGTGCACCGCGGAGCTACGAGCAGTACTTC,CSAPRSYEQYF
NA,NA,TRBJ2-7,TRBV29-1,TGCAGCGTTGAAGGCGGCGGAACCAGCTACGAGCAGTACTTC,CSVEGGGTSYEQYF
NA,NA,TRBJ2-7,TRBV5-8,TGTGCCAGCAGCTTGACAACCTACGAGCAGTACTTC,CASSLTTYEQYF
many,NA,TRBJ1-2,TRBV5-1,TGCGCCAGCAGCTTGGAAGGCCAGGGCAGGGGCTACACCTTC,CASSLEGQGRGYTF
NA,TRBD1,TRBJ2-5,TRBV11-3,TGTGCCAGCAGCCCCGGGACAGGGGTTAGGGAGACCCAGTACTTC,CASSPGTGVRETQYF